One sample yielded the 23 T cell receptor beta chains listed below, sequenced in a study of cytomegalovirus exposure and HLA in healthy donors. PCR employed 60 Vbeta and 13 Jbeta primers. Produced via immunoSEQ multiplex PCR; TCRdb's table is partial and in-frame only. Here the sample spans approximately 150,000 clones, approximately 72% being singletons. The sequenced sample was PBMCs. These receptors were obtained from a female donor in good health and CMV-seronegative.

The chain couples TRBV19 to TRBJ1-5; possible D gene TRBD1, 6 bases. CDR1 is LNHDA and CDR2 is SQIVND in the germline V gene (reference sequence). This CDR3 has 18 amino acids. Trimming took off 7 bases at V and 2 bases at J, with 24 bases between the two ends. As DNA, the CDR3 is TGTGCCAGTATCCAGTCCCGGCAGGGGAGGGGGGGCAATCAGCCCCAGCATTTT. Translating gives CASIQSRQGRGGNQPQHF.

The chain employs TRBV9 and TRBJ2-7, with TRBD1 matching 8 bases. The end of the DNA aligns better with TRBJ2-1, so the J call may be wrong. The CDR3 consists of 15 residues. Germline V gene sequence: CDR1 SGDLS, CDR2 YYNGEE. This CDR3 is CASSFGQGEGNEQFF. The CDR3 bases are TGTGCCAGCAGCTTTGGACAGGGAGAGGGGAATGAGCAGTTCTTC.

The chain carries TRBV5-4 and TRBJ2-1; TRBD2 agrees at 7 bases. Unmatched junction bases numbered 17, after V lost 7 bases and J lost 7 bases. Germline lookup yields CDR1 SGHNT and CDR2 YYREEE (reference sequence). The length of the CDR3 is 16 residues. CDR3 residues: CASYLFGLARENEQFF. The CDR3 DNA is TGTGCCAGCTACCTCTTCGGGCTAGCGCGGGAGAATGAGCAGTTCTTC. The complete variable domain, with remaining parts taken from reference TRBV5-4 and TRBJ2-1, reads ETGVTQSPTHLIKTRGQQVTLRCSSQSGHNTVSWYQQALGQGPQFIFQYYREEENGRGNFPPRFSGLQFPNYSSELNVNALELDDSALYLCASYLFGLARENEQFFGPGTRLTVL.

This chain links TRBV4-1 with TRBJ1-2, with a tentative D call TRBD1 (5 bases). The CDR3 covers 13 residues. Germline CDR1 reads MGHRA; CDR2 reads YSYEKL. Trimming left V 3 bases short and J 8 bases short, with 13 bases between. The CDR3 sequence: CASSHSQRDGYTF. The CDR3 nucleotides are TGCGCCAGCAGCCACAGCCAGCGGGACGGCTACACCTTC.

This clone showed up just a few times. J is TRBJ2-1 and V is TRBV4-1; 8 bases are shared with TRBD2. The V gene's germline CDR1 is MGHRA and CDR2 YSYEKL. V lost 0 bases, J lost 0 bases, and 4 bases stayed unmatched. The CDR3 is 17 residues long. The chain's CDR3 is CASSQDGAGGSYNEQFF. The CDR3 DNA sequence: TGCGCCAGCAGCCAAGACGGTGCGGGGGGCTCCTACAATGAGCAGTTCTTC.

The chain is built from TRBV19 and TRBJ2-4; no definite D call. In germline, CDR1 is LNHDA, CDR2 SQIVND (reference sequence). CDR3 length: 12 residues. Trimming left V 0 bases short and J 8 bases short, with 5 bases between. CDR3 sequence: CASSIDLDIQYF. As DNA, the CDR3 is TGTGCCAGTAGTATAGATCTTGACATTCAGTACTTC.

The chain has TRBV6-5 and TRBJ2-5; 8 bases agree with TRBD1. The DNA end lines up better with TRBJ2-7; the J call may be wrong. The germline V gene has CDR1 MNHEY and CDR2 SVGAGI. The CDR3 contains 14 residues. CDR3 region: CASSYGQGGHEQYF. The CDR3 nucleotides read TGTGCCAGCAGTTACGGACAGGGCGGACACGAGCAGTACTTC.

This chain links TRBV4-3 with TRBJ1-1, with D unclear. Germline CDR1 reads LGHNA; CDR2 reads YSLEER. V lost 1 base, J lost 11 bases, and 14 bases lay in between. CDR3 length equals 13 residues. In DNA, the CDR3 is TGCGCCAGCAGCCAAGGAGCTGCGTCTATGGCTTTCTTT. Residues: CASSQGAASMAFF.

Only a few counts were recorded for this clone. This chain connects TRBV5-4 to TRBJ2-5; 12 bases line up with TRBD2. With the DNA end fitting TRBJ2-7 better, the J assignment may be wrong. Germline CDR1 SGHNT, CDR2 YYREEE (reference sequence). The CDR3 has 15 amino acids. In DNA form, the CDR3 reads TGTGCCAGCAGCTTGGGACTAGCGGGGGCCTACGAGCAGTACTTC. Translated, it gives CASSLGLAGAYEQYF.

The genes are TRBV9 and TRBJ1-5, with D uncertain. V was pared by 4 bases and J by 0 bases, with 5 bases between. Germline loops: CDR1 SGDLS, CDR2 YYNGEE. This CDR3 is 13 amino acids long. The CDR3 nucleotides are TGTGCCAGCAGCCTCTCTAGCAATCAGCCCCAGCATTTT. Its translation is CASSLSSNQPQHF.

The CDR3 DNA follows: TGTGCCAGCAGCTTACGGGGGCGGGGGGAGACCCAGTACTTC. Translation gives CASSLRGRGETQYF. The chain recombines TRBV7-9 with TRBJ2-5; D perhaps matches TRBD2 (7 bases). The germline V gene encodes CDR1 SEHNR and CDR2 FQNEAQ (reference sequence). V was cut by 2 bases and J by 5 bases, with 12 bases left in between. The CDR3 sequence is 14 residues long.

The chain employs TRBV6-4 and TRBJ2-3; TRBD2 aligns across 9 bases. Germline trimming cut 4 bases from V and 0 bases from J; bases unmatched to any gene: 5. From germline, CDR1 is MRHNA and CDR2 SNTAGT. The CDR3 covers 16 residues. The CDR3 sequence is CASSVLAGSSTDTQYF. The CDR3 nucleotides read TGTGCCAGCAGTGTCCTAGCGGGATCTAGCACAGATACGCAGTATTTT.

The V gene is TRBV5-5, the J gene TRBJ2-5; TRBD2 matches 8 bases. The DNA matches TRBJ2-7 better at its end, which makes the J call doubtful. The germline V gene has CDR1 SGHKS and CDR2 YYEKEE (reference sequence). CDR3 length: 16 residues. CDR3 DNA: TGTGCCAGCAGCCCCCAGTCGGGAGGGGCGCTCTACGAGCAGTACTTC. Residues: CASSPQSGGALYEQYF.

A few counts support this clone. The J gene is TRBJ2-1, the V gene TRBV5-5; D is perhaps TRBD1 (5 bases). V was cut by 0 bases and J by 7 bases, with 5 bases left in between. CDR3 length: 12 amino acids. The germline gives CDR1 SGHKS, CDR2 YYEKEE (reference sequence). The CDR3 here is CASSLAGNEQFF. The CDR3 DNA sequence: TGTGCCAGCAGCTTGGCAGGGAATGAGCAGTTCTTC.

This clone was observed a few times. V usage is TRBV27 and J usage is TRBJ1-2; D possibly corresponds to TRBD1 (5 bases). The CDR3 is 12 amino acids. V was trimmed by 8 bases and J by 4 bases, leaving 11 bases between them. Germline CDR1 and CDR2: MNHEY and SMNVEV (reference sequence). CDR3 residues: CASYSTAYGYTF. CDR3 DNA sequence: TGTGCCAGCTACTCGACAGCCTATGGCTACACCTTC.

CDR3 region: CASRGDRKNIQYF. The CDR3 DNA follows: TGTGCCAGCAGGGGGGACAGAAAAAACATTCAGTACTTC. The chain joins TRBV2 to TRBJ2-4; 7 bases match TRBD1. Germline V gene data show CDR1 as SNHLY and CDR2 as FYNNEI. V was clipped by 6 bases and J by 4 bases; unmatched bases: 3. This CDR3 is built from 13 residues.

This rearrangement joins TRBV4-1 to TRBJ2-7, with a possible D match to TRBD2 (5 bases). CDR1 and CDR2 from the germline V gene are MGHRA and YSYEKL. V lost 0 bases, J lost 7 bases, and 13 bases lay in between. The CDR3 is made up of 14 amino acids. As DNA, the CDR3 is TGCGCCAGCAGCCAAGATTGGCGGGTTAGGGAGCAGTACTTC. Translation gives CASSQDWRVREQYF.

DNA of the CDR3: TGCAGCGTTGGCACGGGGTCGGGCTACACCTTC. It is translated as CSVGTGSGYTF. The V gene is TRBV29-1, the J gene TRBJ1-2, with unresolved D. Germline CDR1 SQVTM, CDR2 ANQGSEA. The V and J ends lost 4 bases and 8 bases respectively, with 11 bases between them. This CDR3 has 11 amino acids. The entire variable domain, with the rest obtained from reference TRBV29-1 and TRBJ1-2, is as follows: SAVISQKPSRDICQRGTSLTIQCQVDSQVTMMFWYRQQPGQSLTLIATANQGSEATYESGFVIDKFPISRPNLTFSTLTVSNMSPEDSSIYLCSVGTGSGYTFGSGTRLTVV.

This chain connects TRBV27 to TRBJ1-5; weak D call: TRBD1 (6 bases). The CDR3 runs to 15 residues. V was clipped by 3 bases and J by 2 bases, with 11 bases between them. Germline V CDR1 and CDR2: MNHEY, SMNVEV (reference sequence). CDR3 sequence reads: CASSFRGLGNQPQHF. The DNA for the CDR3 is TGTGCCAGCAGTTTCAGGGGCCTAGGCAATCAGCCCCAGCATTTT.

This chain connects TRBV5-5 to TRBJ1-2; D is unresolved. Germline V gene lookup returns CDR1 SGHKS and CDR2 YYEKEE (reference sequence). Trimming left V 7 bases short and J 1 base short, with 14 bases between. CDR3 size: 14 residues. In nucleotides, the CDR3 is TGTGCCAGCTCTTCGGACGGGGTTAACTATGGCTACACCTTC. As protein: CASSSDGVNYGYTF.

The table lists this clone with a count of one. The chain recombines TRBV6-5 with TRBJ2-3; tentatively, D is TRBD1 (5 bases). The CDR3 runs 15 residues. V shed 7 bases and J shed 0 bases, with 14 bases lying between them. CDR1 is MNHEY, CDR2 SVGAGI, per germline. CDR3 sequence (DNA): TGTGCCAGCACCAGAGACAGAACTAGCACAGATACGCAGTATTTT. Its protein product is CASTRDRTSTDTQYF.

The chain couples TRBV7-2 to TRBJ1-2, with a possible D match to TRBD1 (5 bases). Trimming left V 1 base short and J 8 bases short, with 11 bases between. The CDR3 runs 13 residues. Germline CDR1 is SGHTA and CDR2 is FQGNSA. The CDR3 DNA reads TGTGCCAGCAGCTTAGATCGGGGGGGAGGCTACACCTTC. Translation gives CASSLDRGGGYTF.

The genes are TRBV30 and TRBJ1-2; 7 bases are shared with TRBD1. Per the germline V gene, CDR1 is GTSNPN and CDR2 is SVGIG (reference sequence). The CDR3 runs to 13 residues. Germline trimming cut 6 bases from V and 2 bases from J; bases unmatched to any gene: 6. CDR3 region: CACRDRENYGYTF. The CDR3 DNA follows: TGTGCCTGCAGAGACAGGGAAAACTATGGCTACACCTTC.